Following are 25 T cell receptor beta chains from one sample sequenced in a study of T cells in Graves' hyperthyroidism and ophthalmopathy (dated 2019 in TCRdb). Receptor amplification or capture employed multiplex PCR. Sequencing instrument: Illumina HiSeq 2000. TCR beta CDR3 regions were amplified from RNA transcripts. A first-round RT-PCR of the TCR CDR3 used the HTBI primer set with the Qiagen OneStep RT-PCR kit. TCRdb passed the public sequencing reads through fastp at Q25 and MiXCR, retaining productive beta sequences. Rows merge per CDR3 protein into single entries with the most common DNA and genes. In this sample the table shows roughly 570,000 distinct CDR3 sequences, roughly 46% of which occur a single time. Together, the top ten hold 19% of the sample. Sequencing was carried out using peripheral blood or thyroid tissue (not recorded which). The origin of the receptors is an adult woman with Graves' disease, either hyperthyroidism or ophthalmopathy (not recorded which).

This clonotype was picked up many times. The chain has TRBV5-1 and TRBJ2-7; D gene uncertain. Between the trimmed V and J ends, which lost 0 bases and 2 bases, there was a span of 9 bases. This CDR3 contains 14 residues. Germline assignment: CDR1 SGHRS and CDR2 YFSETQ. The CDR3 DNA follows: TGCGCCAGCAGCTTGGGAGACCCTGCCTACGAGCAGTACTTC. This encodes CASSLGDPAYEQYF.

Many counts were recorded for this clonotype. The chain recombines TRBV7-2 with TRBJ1-1; D unclear. The CDR3 extends over 13 amino acids. V shed 1 base and J shed 8 bases, with 11 bases lying between them. Per the germline V gene, CDR1 is SGHTA and CDR2 is FQGNSA. CDR3 region: CASSLVGFAEAFF. CDR3 DNA: TGTGCCAGCAGCTTAGTGGGGTTCGCGGAAGCTTTCTTT.

This clonotype has a count of ten or more. The rearrangement uses TRBV5-4 and TRBJ1-1; D is unclear. V lost 0 bases and J 1 base, leaving 10 bases between the germline ends. The V gene's germline CDR1 is SGHNT and CDR2 YYREEE (reference sequence). The CDR3 sequence is 15 residues long. For the CDR3, the DNA is TGTGCCAGCAGCTTGGCCTCACATGGGAACACTGAAGCTTTCTTT. The encoded protein is CASSLASHGNTEAFF.

The rearrangement uses TRBV7-8 and TRBJ2-7; D is possibly TRBD2 (5 bases). The CDR3 loop spans 17 amino acids. Germline-derived CDR1 and CDR2 are SGHVS and FQNEAQ. The germline V and J ends were trimmed by 8 bases and 3 bases, with 26 bases remaining between them. Written as DNA, the CDR3 is TGTGCCAGCTCACCATCCCCGGGCGGGCGTAGCAACTACGAGCAGTACTTC. Translation gives CASSPSPGGRSNYEQYF.

The sample holds many counts of this clonotype. The chain joins TRBV12-3 or TRBV12-4 to TRBJ1-2; TRBD1 aligns across 7 bases. Unmatched junction bases numbered 12, after V lost 3 bases and J lost 8 bases. There are 15 residues in the CDR3. CDR3 amino acids: CASSLGRGQELGYTF. The CDR3 nucleotides read TGTGCCAGCAGTTTGGGGCGCGGACAGGAGTTGGGCTACACCTTC.

This clonotype was recorded many times. The chain recombines TRBV10-2 with TRBJ1-5; D is uncertain. Trimming left V 5 bases short and J 4 bases short, with 9 bases between. The CDR3 spans 13 residues. Germline V gene lookup returns CDR1 WSHSY and CDR2 SAAADI. The CDR3 DNA follows: TGCGCCAGCAGTCTCCAGGAAAATCAGCCCCAGCATTTT. The encoded protein is CASSLQENQPQHF.

This clonotype was observed at least ten times. An end of the junction differs from the germline gene, which may be a read error. The CDR3 loop reads CASSPTGETQYF. The DNA of the CDR3 is TGTGCTAGCAGCCCGACAGGGGAGACCCAGTACTTC. The J gene is TRBJ2-5, the V gene TRBV7-3, with TRBD1 matching over 7 bases. Germline-derived CDR1 and CDR2 are SGHTA and FQGTGA. The CDR3 sequence is 12 residues long.

The sample holds many counts of this clonotype. V usage is TRBV6-6 and J usage is TRBJ2-7; 9 bases map to TRBD2. The junction had 13 bases not matched to a gene; V was cut back by 0 bases and J by 7 bases. Per the germline V gene, CDR1 is MNHNY and CDR2 is SVGAGI (reference sequence). The CDR3 has 17 residues. This chain's CDR3 is CASSYSFSAGGPSEQYF. In DNA, the CDR3 is TGTGCCAGCAGTTACTCGTTTTCGGCGGGAGGGCCGTCGGAGCAGTACTTC.

This clonotype has ten or more counts. The chain is built from TRBV10-1 and TRBJ2-7; 8 bases are a match to TRBD2. The CDR3 consists of 15 residues. The V segment lost 3 bases and the J segment 0 bases; nucleotides outside the gene matches: 4. Germline CDR1 WNHNN, CDR2 SYGVQD (reference sequence). The CDR3 sequence: CASSDTSGSSYEQYF. CDR3 coding DNA: TGCGCCAGCAGTGACACGAGCGGGAGCTCCTACGAGCAGTACTTC.

This clonotype was counted at least ten times. V gene TRBV4-1 combines with J gene TRBJ1-5; D is undetermined. The V and J ends lost 1 base and 7 bases respectively, with 8 bases between them. CDR1 and CDR2 from the germline V gene are MGHRA and YSYEKL. This CDR3 is 13 amino acids long. CDR3 bases: TGCGCCAGCAGCCAAGTCCCGGGACAGCCCCAGCATTTT. This encodes CASSQVPGQPQHF.

This clonotype was recorded only once. V is TRBV2 and J is TRBJ2-7, with TRBD1 identical over 7 bases. Germline loops: CDR1 SNHLY, CDR2 FYNNEI. The V segment lost 6 bases and the J segment 12 bases; nucleotides outside the gene matches: 8. The CDR3 is 11 amino acids. The chain's CDR3 is CASSATGVRYF. The CDR3 nucleotides read TGTGCCAGCAGCGCAACAGGGGTGCGGTACTTC.

This clonotype has a count of ten or more. The V call is TRBV7-2, the J call TRBJ1-2, with a tentative D call TRBD1 (5 bases). Germline V gene sequence: CDR1 SGHTA, CDR2 FQGNSA. Between the trimmed V and J ends, which lost 1 base and 4 bases, there was a span of 10 bases. The CDR3 contains 14 residues. The CDR3 nucleotides read TGTGCCAGCAGCTTAGACAGAGGGGCCTATGGCTACACCTTC. It codes for CASSLDRGAYGYTF.

This clonotype was recorded many times. The chain links TRBV19 to TRBJ1-5; the match to TRBD1 covers 7 bases. The CDR3 totals 16 residues. Germline-derived CDR1 and CDR2 are LNHDA and SQIVND (reference sequence). V gave up 5 bases and J gave up 2 bases; unmatched junction bases: 9. CDR3 sequence (DNA): TGTGCCAGTAGTTCACTTTCCGGACAGGGCAATCAGCCCCAGCATTTT. Translated: CASSSLSGQGNQPQHF.

In this sample, this clonotype turned up many times. This chain links TRBV6-6 with TRBJ2-7, with D possibly being TRBD1 or TRBD2 (5 bases each). The germline V gene has CDR1 MNHNY and CDR2 SVGAGI (reference sequence). With 5 bases removed from V and 7 bases from J, the gap between germline ends came to 12 bases. This CDR3 comprises 12 residues. CDR3 sequence (DNA): TGTGCCAGCAGTCCGGGGCCTAGGGAGCAGTACTTC. Protein product: CASSPGPREQYF.

DNA for the CDR3: TGTGCCAGCAGTGAAGAGGGACAGGGCTACACCTTC. Translated, it gives CASSEEGQGYTF. The chain recombines TRBV2 with TRBJ1-2, with 7 nucleotides matching TRBD1. Per germline, CDR1 SNHLY and CDR2 FYNNEI. The CDR3 has 12 amino acids. The V and J ends lost 1 base and 8 bases, in that order; junction bases with no gene match: 1.

The chain recombines TRBV25-1 with TRBJ2-2; D remains unclear. This CDR3 spans 10 amino acids. CDR1 is MGHDK and CDR2 is SYGVNS in the germline V gene. CDR3 protein: CPTNTGELFF. In DNA, the CDR3 is TGTCCCACGAACACCGGGGAGCTGTTTTTT.

This clonotype was counted many times. The chain employs TRBV2 and TRBJ2-7; 8 bases fit TRBD1. Germline assignment: CDR1 SNHLY and CDR2 FYNNEI. CDR3 length equals 13 residues. The junction had 2 bases not matched to a gene; V was cut back by 5 bases and J by 2 bases. The CDR3 DNA reads TGTGCCAGCAGTCGACAGGGGACCTACGAGCAGTACTTC. It codes for CASSRQGTYEQYF.

The V and J genes are TRBV2 and TRBJ1-1; perhaps TRBD1 as D (5 bases). CDR1 is SNHLY and CDR2 is FYNNEI in the germline V gene. CDR3 length: 13 residues. Trimming pared 5 bases from V and 3 bases from J, leaving 10 bases between. The CDR3 region is CASSQDSHTEAFF. The CDR3 DNA is TGTGCCAGCAGTCAAGACAGTCACACTGAAGCTTTCTTT.

This chain connects TRBV12-3 or TRBV12-4 to TRBJ2-7, with D possibly being TRBD1 (6 bases). The CDR3 consists of 16 residues. V was pared by 4 bases and J by 0 bases, with 16 bases between. The CDR3 reads CASSWTEPSNSYEQYF. The CDR3 region has the DNA TGTGCCAGCAGTTGGACAGAGCCAAGCAACTCCTACGAGCAGTACTTC.

A few counts support this clonotype. This chain links TRBV28 with TRBJ1-1; a weak D match, TRBD1 (6 bases). The CDR3 length is 15 residues. Per the germline V gene, CDR1 is MDHEN and CDR2 is SYDVKM. With 2 bases removed from V and 11 bases from J, the gap between germline ends came to 21 bases. The CDR3 bases are TGTGCCAGCAGTTTACCCAACAGGGTCTATGGGCGGGCTTTCTTT. It codes for CASSLPNRVYGRAFF.

This clonotype has at least ten counts. A read error is likely, as this CDR3 ends without the conserved phenylalanine or tryptophan. The chain carries TRBV6-5 and TRBJ1-1; tentatively, D is TRBD1 (6 bases). Trimming left V 5 bases short and J 1 base short, with 11 bases between. The length of the CDR3 is 14 residues. CDR1 and CDR2 from the germline V gene are MNHEY and SVGAGI. The CDR3 DNA is TGTGCCAGCAGTCCGTTGACAGGGAACACTGAAGCTTTCCTT. This translates into CASSPLTGNTEAFL.

With regard to this clonotype: A read error may be the cause here, since a much bigger clone is one base away. V and J are TRBV10-3 and TRBJ1-1; D is unresolved. This CDR3 contains 12 residues. Germline CDR1 and CDR2: ENHRY and SYGVKD. Trimming pared 6 bases from V and 12 bases from J, leaving 17 bases between. CDR3 region: CAIRAAGQETFF. CDR3 coding DNA: TGTGCCATCAGGGCTGCGGGCCAAGAAACTTTCTTT.

This chain uses TRBV7-9 with TRBJ2-2, with D possibly being TRBD2 (6 bases). Germline V gene sequence: CDR1 SEHNR, CDR2 FQNEAQ (reference sequence). The CDR3 consists of 16 residues. V lost 5 bases and J 1 base, leaving 14 bases between the germline ends. CDR3 region: CASSPGSYGNTGELFF. The CDR3, as DNA: TGTGCCAGCAGCCCCGGGAGCTACGGGAACACCGGGGAGCTGTTTTTT.

The gene calls are TRBV20-1 and TRBJ2-5; D may be TRBD1 (5 bases). V lost 3 bases and J 5 bases, leaving 16 bases between the germline ends. This CDR3 has 14 residues. The germline V gene has CDR1 DFQATT and CDR2 SNEGSKA (reference sequence). CDR3 sequence reads: CSASPSSTEETQYF. The DNA of the CDR3 is TGCAGTGCTAGTCCTTCATCGACAGAGGAGACCCAGTACTTC.

The rearrangement uses TRBV10-3 and TRBJ2-1, with TRBD1 as a possible D gene (6 bases). The CDR3 totals 13 residues. Germline V gene data show CDR1 as ENHRY and CDR2 as SYGVKD. The V gene lost 4 bases and the J gene lost 10 bases, with 14 bases spanning the gap. Written as DNA, the CDR3 is TGTGCCATCAGTGCGAGACAGGTTTCCGAGCAGTTCTTC. Protein sequence: CAISARQVSEQFF.